The T cell receptor beta chain under discussion was sequenced for a study of cytomegalovirus exposure and HLA in healthy donors. Generated by immunoSEQ multiplex PCR, the TCRdb table keeps only in-frame clones and is missing some. Altogether some 140,000 clones are present, approximately 90% being singletons, with the ten largest covering about 6.6%. From the 120-subject validation cohort, which was separate from the approximately 700-subject first cohort, the donors were drawn. Germline V gene sequence: CDR1 LNHNV, CDR2 YYDKDF (reference sequence). Germline trimming cut 5 bases from V and 4 bases from J; bases unmatched to any gene: 3. This CDR3 comprises 14 residues.

This receptor was taken from a woman aged 25 to 39 in good health and CMV-seropositive. What was sequenced was PBMCs. The rearrangement uses TRBV15 and TRBJ1-2, with 11 bases lining up with TRBD1. In nucleotides, the CDR3 is TGTGCCACCAGCCCCGGGACAGGGGGCTATGGCTACACCTTC. It translates to CATSPGTGGYGYTF.